These 5 T cell receptor beta chains originate from one sample sequenced in a study of blood T cell repertoires in COVID-19. The method was immunoSEQ multiplex PCR; TCRdb's version includes in-frame clones alone and lacks a portion of them. The sample lists roughly 130,000 clones, around 87% occurring once. Sequencing was carried out using peripheral blood. These receptors all come from a woman between 55 and 75 years old with acute or convalescent COVID-19.

Of note for this clone: The junction differs from germline at one of its ends, possibly a read error. The chain couples TRBV7-7 to TRBJ2-1; 13 positions match TRBD2. Germline CDR1 reads SSHAT; CDR2 reads FNYEAQ (reference sequence). The CDR3 is 15 residues long. CDR3 nucleotide sequence: TGTGCTAGCAGCCGTGGACTAGCGGGAGTGGGTGAGCAGTTCTTC. Translation gives CASSRGLAGVGEQFF.

This chain connects TRBV29-1 to TRBJ2-7; 8 bases agree with TRBD1. This CDR3 spans 13 amino acids. Germline assignment: CDR1 SQVTM and CDR2 ANQGSEA. V shed 7 bases, J shed 3 bases, and the junction held 8 bases outside the gene matches. CDR3 residues: CSALQGANYEQYF. The CDR3, as DNA: TGCAGCGCTCTTCAGGGGGCGAACTACGAGCAGTACTTC.

The V call is TRBV6-6, the J call TRBJ1-2; 7 bases match TRBD1. CDR1 and CDR2 from the germline V gene are MNHNY and SVGAGI (reference sequence). V shed 6 bases, J shed 2 bases, and the junction held 3 bases outside the gene matches. The CDR3 has 13 amino acids. Here the CDR3 reads CASSEQGNYGYTF. The DNA for the CDR3 is TGTGCCAGCAGCGAACAGGGGAACTATGGCTACACCTTC.

The genes are TRBV12-3 or TRBV12-4 and TRBJ2-7, with 7 nucleotides matching TRBD1. There are 13 residues in the CDR3. With V trimmed by 5 bases and J by 3 bases, 4 bases remained unmatched. CDR3 region: CASSRDSLYEQYF. The CDR3 DNA is TGTGCCAGCAGTCGGGACAGCCTCTACGAGCAGTACTTC.

The chain employs TRBV6-5 and TRBJ1-3, with TRBD1 matching 8 bases. Germline V lookup: CDR1 MNHEY, CDR2 SVGAGI. After removal of 10 bases from V and 3 bases from J, the junction contained 8 bases not matched to a gene. The CDR3 is 14 amino acids. The CDR3 spells CATSTGGDGNTIYF. CDR3 sequence (DNA): TGTGCCACTTCAACAGGGGGAGATGGAAACACCATATATTTT.